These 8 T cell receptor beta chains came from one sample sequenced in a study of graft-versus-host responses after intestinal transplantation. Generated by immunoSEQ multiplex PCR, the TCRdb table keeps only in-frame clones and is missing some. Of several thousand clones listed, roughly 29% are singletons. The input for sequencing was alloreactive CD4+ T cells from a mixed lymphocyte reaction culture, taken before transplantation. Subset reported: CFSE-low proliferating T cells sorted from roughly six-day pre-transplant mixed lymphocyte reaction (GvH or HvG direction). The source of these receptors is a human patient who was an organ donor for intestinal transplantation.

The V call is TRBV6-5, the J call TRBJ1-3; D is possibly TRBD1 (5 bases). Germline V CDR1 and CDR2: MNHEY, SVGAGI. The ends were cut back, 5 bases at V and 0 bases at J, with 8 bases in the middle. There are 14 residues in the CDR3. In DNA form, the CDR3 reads TGTGCCAGCAGTGTGACAGACTCTGGAAACACCATATATTTT. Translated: CASSVTDSGNTIYF.

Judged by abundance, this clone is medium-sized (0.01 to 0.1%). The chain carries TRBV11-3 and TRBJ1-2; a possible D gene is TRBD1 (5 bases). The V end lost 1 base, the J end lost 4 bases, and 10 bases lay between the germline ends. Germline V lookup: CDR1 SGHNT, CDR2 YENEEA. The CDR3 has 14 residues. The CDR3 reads CASSLGRGSYGYTF. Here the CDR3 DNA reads TGTGCCAGCAGCTTAGGTAGGGGCAGCTATGGCTACACCTTC. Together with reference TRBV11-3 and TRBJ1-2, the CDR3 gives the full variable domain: EAGVVQSPRYKIIEKKQPVAFWCNPISGHNTLYWYLQNLGQGPELLIRYENEEAVDDSQLPKDRFSAERLKGVDSTLKIQPAELGDSAVYLCASSLGRGSYGYTFGSGTRLTVV.

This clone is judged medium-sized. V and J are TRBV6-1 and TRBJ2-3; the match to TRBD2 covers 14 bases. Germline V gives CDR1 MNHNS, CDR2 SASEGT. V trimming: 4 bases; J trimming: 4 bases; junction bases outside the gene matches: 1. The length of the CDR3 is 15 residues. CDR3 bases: TGTGCCAGCAGTGGACTAGCGGGGGGGCCAGATACGCAGTATTTT. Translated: CASSGLAGGPDTQYF.

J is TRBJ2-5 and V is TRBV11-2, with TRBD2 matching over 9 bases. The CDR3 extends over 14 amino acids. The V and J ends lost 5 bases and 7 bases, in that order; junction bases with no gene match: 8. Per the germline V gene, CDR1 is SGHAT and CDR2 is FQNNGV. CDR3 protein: CASSRQRGDRTQYF. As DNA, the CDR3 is TGTGCCAGCAGCCGTCAGCGGGGGGATCGGACCCAGTACTTC.

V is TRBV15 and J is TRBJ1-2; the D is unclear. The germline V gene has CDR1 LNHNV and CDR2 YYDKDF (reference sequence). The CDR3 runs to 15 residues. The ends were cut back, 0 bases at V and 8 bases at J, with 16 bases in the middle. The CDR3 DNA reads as TGTGCCACCAGCAGAGATCCCCAGTCCACCAAAGGCTACACCTTC. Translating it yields CATSRDPQSTKGYTF.

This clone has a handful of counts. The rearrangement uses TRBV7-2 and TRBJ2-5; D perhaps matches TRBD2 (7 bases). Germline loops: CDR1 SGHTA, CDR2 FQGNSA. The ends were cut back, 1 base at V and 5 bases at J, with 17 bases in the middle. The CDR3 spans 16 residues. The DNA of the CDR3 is TGTGCCAGCAGCTTAGAACAGGGAGGGACGGGGGAGACCCAGTACTTC. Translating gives CASSLEQGGTGETQYF.

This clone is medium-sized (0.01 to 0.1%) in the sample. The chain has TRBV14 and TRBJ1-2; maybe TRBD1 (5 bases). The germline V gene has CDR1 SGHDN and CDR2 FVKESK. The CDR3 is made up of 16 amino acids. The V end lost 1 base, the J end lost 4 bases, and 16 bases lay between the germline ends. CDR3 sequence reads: CASSQASGTGSYGYTF. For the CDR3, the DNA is TGTGCCAGCAGCCAAGCTAGCGGGACGGGCAGCTATGGCTACACCTTC. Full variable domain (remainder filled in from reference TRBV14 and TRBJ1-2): EAGVTQFPSHSVIEKGQTVTLRCDPISGHDNLYWYRRVMGKEIKFLLHFVKESKQDESGMPNNRFLAERTGGTYSTLKVQPAELEDSGVYFCASSQASGTGSYGYTFGSGTRLTVV.

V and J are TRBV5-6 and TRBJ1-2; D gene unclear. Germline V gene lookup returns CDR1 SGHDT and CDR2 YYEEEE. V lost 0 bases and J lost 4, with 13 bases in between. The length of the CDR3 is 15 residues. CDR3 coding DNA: TGTGCCAGCAGCTTGGCCCCCGCTATCCTCTATGGCTACACCTTC. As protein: CASSLAPAILYGYTF.